This TCR beta chain stems from a study of T cells in Graves' hyperthyroidism and ophthalmopathy. The sample holds many counts of this clonotype. What it binds is not known. Patients aged 18 to 65 had newly diagnosed hyperthyroidism of under 2 months' duration. Uncontrolled infections, other autoimmune diseases, pregnancy or lactation led to exclusion of patients. RNA transcripts gave rise to amplified TCR beta CDR3 regions. Researchers ran a first-round RT-PCR on the TCR CDR3 using the HTBI primer set. TCRdb processed the multiplex PCR reads anew with MiXCR; each CDR3 protein has one entry. This table has about 770,000 distinct CDR3 sequences, around 19% appearing once. Study observations and caveats: Most thyroid clonotypes with frequency above 0.001 were detected in blood.

Germline CDR1 and CDR2: DFQATT and SNEGSKA (reference sequence). The CDR3 has 17 residues. J lost 0 bases, V lost 2 bases, and 10 bases had no gene match. The chain uses TRBV20-1 and TRBJ2-4; the match to TRBD2 covers 7 bases. The receptor's source is a woman in her forties or fifties with Graves' hyperthyroidism that later progressed to Graves' ophthalmopathy. Material: blood. CDR3 in amino acids: CSARIRRRELAKNIQYF. The DNA for the CDR3 is TGCAGTGCTAGAATAAGGCGGCGGGAGTTAGCCAAAAACATTCAGTACTTC.